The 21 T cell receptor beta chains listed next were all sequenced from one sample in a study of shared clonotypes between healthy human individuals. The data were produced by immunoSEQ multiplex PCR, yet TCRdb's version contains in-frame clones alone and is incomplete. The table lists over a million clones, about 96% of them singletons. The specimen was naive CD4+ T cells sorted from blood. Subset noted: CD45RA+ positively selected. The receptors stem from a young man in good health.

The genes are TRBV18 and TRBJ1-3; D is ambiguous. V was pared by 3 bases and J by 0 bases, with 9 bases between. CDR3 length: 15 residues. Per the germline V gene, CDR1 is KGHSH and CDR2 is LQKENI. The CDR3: CASSPQRDSGNTIYF. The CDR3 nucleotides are TGTGCCAGCTCACCCCAGAGAGACTCTGGAAACACCATATATTTT.

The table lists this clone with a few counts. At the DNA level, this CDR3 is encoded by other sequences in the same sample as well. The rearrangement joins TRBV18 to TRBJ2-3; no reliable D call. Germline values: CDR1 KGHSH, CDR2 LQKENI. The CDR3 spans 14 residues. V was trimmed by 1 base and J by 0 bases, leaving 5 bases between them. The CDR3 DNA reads TGTGCCAGCTCACCACAGGCAAGCACAGATACGCAGTATTTT. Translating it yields CASSPQASTDTQYF.

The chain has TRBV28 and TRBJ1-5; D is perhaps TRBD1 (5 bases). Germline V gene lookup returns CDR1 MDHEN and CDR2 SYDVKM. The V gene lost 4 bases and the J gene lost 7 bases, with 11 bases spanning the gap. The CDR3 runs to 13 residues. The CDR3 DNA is TGTGCCAGCAGTTGGCGGGGGTCCCAGCCCCAGCATTTT. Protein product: CASSWRGSQPQHF.

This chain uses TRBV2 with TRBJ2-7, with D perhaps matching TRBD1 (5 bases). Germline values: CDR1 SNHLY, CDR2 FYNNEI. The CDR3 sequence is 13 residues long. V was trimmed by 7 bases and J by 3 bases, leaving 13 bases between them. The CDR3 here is CASTGIVYYEQYF. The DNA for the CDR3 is TGTGCCAGCACAGGGATTGTGTACTACGAGCAGTACTTC. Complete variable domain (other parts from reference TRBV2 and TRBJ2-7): EPEVTQTPSHQVTQMGQEVILRCVPISNHLYFYWYRQILGQKVEFLVSFYNNEISEKSEIFDDQFSVERPDGSNFTLKIRSTKLEDSAMYFCASTGIVYYEQYFGPGTRLTVT.

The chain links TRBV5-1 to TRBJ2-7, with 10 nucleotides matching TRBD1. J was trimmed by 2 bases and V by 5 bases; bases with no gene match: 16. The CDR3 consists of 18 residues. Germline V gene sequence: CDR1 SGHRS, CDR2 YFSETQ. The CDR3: CASSRGDRGPYTAYEQYF. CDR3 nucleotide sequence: TGCGCCAGCAGTAGGGGCGACAGGGGGCCCTACACTGCCTACGAGCAGTACTTC.

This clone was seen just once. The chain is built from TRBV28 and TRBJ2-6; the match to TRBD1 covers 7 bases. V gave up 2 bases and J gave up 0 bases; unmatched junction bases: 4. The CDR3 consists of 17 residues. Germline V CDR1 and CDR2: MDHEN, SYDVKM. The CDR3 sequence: CASSLPGQSSGANVLTF. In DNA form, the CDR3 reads TGTGCCAGCAGTTTACCGGGACAGAGCTCTGGGGCCAACGTCCTGACTTTC.

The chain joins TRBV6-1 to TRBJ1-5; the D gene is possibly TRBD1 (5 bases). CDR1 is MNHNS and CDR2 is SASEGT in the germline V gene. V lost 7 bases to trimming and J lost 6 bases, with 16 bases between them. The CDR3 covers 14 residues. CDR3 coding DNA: TGTGCCAGCACCCCCCCGGGGGGTCGTCAGCCCCAGCATTTT. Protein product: CASTPPGGRQPQHF.

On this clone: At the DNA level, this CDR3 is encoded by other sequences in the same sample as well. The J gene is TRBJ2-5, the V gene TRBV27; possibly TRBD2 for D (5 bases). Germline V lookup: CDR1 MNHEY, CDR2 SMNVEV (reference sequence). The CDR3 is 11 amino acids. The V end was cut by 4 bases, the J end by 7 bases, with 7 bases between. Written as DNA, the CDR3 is TGTGCCAGCAGTTCACGGGGGACCCAGTACTTC. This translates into CASSSRGTQYF.

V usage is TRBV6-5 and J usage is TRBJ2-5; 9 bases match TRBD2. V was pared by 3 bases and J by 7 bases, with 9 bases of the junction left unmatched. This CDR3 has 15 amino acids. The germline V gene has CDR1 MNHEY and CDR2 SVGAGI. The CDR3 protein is CASSYFLAGFGTQYF. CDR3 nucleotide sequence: TGTGCCAGCAGTTATTTTCTAGCGGGATTTGGGACCCAGTACTTC.

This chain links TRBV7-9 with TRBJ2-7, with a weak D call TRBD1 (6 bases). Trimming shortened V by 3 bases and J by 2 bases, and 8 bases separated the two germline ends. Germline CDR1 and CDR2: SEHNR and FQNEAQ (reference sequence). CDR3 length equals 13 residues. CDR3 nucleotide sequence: TGTGCCAGCAGCTTTGAGGGGGCCTACGAGCAGTACTTC. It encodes CASSFEGAYEQYF. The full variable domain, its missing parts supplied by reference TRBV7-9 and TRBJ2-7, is DTGVSQNPRHKITKRGQNVTFRCDPISEHNRLYWYRQTLGQGPEFLTYFQNEAQLEKSRLLSDRFSAERPKGSFSTLEIQRTEQGDSAMYLCASSFEGAYEQYFGPGTRLTVT.

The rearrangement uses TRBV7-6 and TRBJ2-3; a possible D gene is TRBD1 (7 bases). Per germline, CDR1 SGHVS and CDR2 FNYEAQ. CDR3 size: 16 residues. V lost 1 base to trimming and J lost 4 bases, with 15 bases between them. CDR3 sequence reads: CASSLGSRGAADTQYF. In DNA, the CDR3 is TGTGCCAGCAGCTTAGGGTCCAGGGGGGCGGCAGATACGCAGTATTTT.

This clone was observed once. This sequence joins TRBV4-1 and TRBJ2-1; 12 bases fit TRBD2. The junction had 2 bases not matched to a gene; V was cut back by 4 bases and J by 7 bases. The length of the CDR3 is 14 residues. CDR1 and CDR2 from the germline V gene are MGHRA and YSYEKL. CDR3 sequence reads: CASSPTSGRNEQFF. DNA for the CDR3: TGCGCCAGCAGCCCGACTAGCGGGAGAAATGAGCAGTTCTTC.

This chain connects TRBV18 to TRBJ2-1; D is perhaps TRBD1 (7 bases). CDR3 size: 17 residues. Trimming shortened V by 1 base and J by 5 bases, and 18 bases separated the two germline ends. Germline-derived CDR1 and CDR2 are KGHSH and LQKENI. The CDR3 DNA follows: TGTGCCAGCTCACCACTACCCAGGGGGAGGAGGGACAATGAGCAGTTCTTC. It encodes CASSPLPRGRRDNEQFF.

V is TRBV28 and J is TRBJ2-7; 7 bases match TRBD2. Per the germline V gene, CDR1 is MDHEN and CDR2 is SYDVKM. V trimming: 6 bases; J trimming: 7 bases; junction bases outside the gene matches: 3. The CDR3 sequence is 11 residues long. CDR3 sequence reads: CASSERGEQYF. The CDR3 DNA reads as TGTGCCAGCAGCGAGCGGGGAGAGCAGTACTTC.

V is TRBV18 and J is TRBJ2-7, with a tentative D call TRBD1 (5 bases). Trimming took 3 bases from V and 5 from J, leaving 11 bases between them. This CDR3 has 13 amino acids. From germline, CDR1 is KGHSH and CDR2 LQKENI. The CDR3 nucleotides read TGTGCCAGCTCACCTTCAGGGTTGCACGAGCAGTACTTC. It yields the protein CASSPSGLHEQYF.

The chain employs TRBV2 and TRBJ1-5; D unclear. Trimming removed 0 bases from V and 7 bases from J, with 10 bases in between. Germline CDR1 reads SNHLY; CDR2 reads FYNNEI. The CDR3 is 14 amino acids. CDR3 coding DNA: TGTGCCAGCAGTGAAGCCAGCGGATGGCAGCCCCAGCATTTT. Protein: CASSEASGWQPQHF.

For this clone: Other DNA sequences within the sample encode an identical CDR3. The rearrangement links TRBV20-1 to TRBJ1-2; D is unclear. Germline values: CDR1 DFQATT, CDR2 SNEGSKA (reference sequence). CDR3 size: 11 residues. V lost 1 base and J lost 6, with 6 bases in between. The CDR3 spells CSARAGDGYTF. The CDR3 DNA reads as TGCAGTGCTAGAGCCGGAGATGGCTACACCTTC.

CDR3 sequence (DNA): TGTGCCAGCAGCTTATCGACAGGCACCTCTGGAAACACCATATATTTT. The encoded protein is CASSLSTGTSGNTIYF. This chain uses TRBV7-9 with TRBJ1-3; weak D call: TRBD1 (6 bases). Germline-derived CDR1 and CDR2 are SEHNR and FQNEAQ (reference sequence). The CDR3 extends over 16 amino acids. Trimming removed 2 bases from V and 0 bases from J, with 11 bases in between.

CDR3 residues: CASSSGSEGEQFF. CDR3 sequence (DNA): TGTGCTAGTAGTAGCGGGAGTGAGGGTGAGCAGTTCTTC. The V and J genes are TRBV12-5 and TRBJ2-1; 9 nucleotides match TRBD2. The CDR3 is 13 amino acids. The V and J ends lost 8 bases and 9 bases, in that order; junction bases with no gene match: 8. The germline gives CDR1 LGHNT, CDR2 FRNRAP.

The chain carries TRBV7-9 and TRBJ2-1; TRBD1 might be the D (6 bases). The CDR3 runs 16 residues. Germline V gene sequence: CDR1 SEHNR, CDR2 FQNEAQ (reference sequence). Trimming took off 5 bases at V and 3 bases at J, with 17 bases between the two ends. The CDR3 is CASSLNAGTNYNEQFF. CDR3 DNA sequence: TGTGCCAGCAGCCTGAACGCCGGGACAAACTACAATGAGCAGTTCTTC.

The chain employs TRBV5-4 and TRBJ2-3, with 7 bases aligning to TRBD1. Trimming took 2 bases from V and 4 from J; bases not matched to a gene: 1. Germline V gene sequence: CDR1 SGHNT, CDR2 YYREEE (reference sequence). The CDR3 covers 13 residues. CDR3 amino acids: CASSFDRADTQYF. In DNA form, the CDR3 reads TGTGCCAGCAGCTTCGACAGGGCAGATACGCAGTATTTT.